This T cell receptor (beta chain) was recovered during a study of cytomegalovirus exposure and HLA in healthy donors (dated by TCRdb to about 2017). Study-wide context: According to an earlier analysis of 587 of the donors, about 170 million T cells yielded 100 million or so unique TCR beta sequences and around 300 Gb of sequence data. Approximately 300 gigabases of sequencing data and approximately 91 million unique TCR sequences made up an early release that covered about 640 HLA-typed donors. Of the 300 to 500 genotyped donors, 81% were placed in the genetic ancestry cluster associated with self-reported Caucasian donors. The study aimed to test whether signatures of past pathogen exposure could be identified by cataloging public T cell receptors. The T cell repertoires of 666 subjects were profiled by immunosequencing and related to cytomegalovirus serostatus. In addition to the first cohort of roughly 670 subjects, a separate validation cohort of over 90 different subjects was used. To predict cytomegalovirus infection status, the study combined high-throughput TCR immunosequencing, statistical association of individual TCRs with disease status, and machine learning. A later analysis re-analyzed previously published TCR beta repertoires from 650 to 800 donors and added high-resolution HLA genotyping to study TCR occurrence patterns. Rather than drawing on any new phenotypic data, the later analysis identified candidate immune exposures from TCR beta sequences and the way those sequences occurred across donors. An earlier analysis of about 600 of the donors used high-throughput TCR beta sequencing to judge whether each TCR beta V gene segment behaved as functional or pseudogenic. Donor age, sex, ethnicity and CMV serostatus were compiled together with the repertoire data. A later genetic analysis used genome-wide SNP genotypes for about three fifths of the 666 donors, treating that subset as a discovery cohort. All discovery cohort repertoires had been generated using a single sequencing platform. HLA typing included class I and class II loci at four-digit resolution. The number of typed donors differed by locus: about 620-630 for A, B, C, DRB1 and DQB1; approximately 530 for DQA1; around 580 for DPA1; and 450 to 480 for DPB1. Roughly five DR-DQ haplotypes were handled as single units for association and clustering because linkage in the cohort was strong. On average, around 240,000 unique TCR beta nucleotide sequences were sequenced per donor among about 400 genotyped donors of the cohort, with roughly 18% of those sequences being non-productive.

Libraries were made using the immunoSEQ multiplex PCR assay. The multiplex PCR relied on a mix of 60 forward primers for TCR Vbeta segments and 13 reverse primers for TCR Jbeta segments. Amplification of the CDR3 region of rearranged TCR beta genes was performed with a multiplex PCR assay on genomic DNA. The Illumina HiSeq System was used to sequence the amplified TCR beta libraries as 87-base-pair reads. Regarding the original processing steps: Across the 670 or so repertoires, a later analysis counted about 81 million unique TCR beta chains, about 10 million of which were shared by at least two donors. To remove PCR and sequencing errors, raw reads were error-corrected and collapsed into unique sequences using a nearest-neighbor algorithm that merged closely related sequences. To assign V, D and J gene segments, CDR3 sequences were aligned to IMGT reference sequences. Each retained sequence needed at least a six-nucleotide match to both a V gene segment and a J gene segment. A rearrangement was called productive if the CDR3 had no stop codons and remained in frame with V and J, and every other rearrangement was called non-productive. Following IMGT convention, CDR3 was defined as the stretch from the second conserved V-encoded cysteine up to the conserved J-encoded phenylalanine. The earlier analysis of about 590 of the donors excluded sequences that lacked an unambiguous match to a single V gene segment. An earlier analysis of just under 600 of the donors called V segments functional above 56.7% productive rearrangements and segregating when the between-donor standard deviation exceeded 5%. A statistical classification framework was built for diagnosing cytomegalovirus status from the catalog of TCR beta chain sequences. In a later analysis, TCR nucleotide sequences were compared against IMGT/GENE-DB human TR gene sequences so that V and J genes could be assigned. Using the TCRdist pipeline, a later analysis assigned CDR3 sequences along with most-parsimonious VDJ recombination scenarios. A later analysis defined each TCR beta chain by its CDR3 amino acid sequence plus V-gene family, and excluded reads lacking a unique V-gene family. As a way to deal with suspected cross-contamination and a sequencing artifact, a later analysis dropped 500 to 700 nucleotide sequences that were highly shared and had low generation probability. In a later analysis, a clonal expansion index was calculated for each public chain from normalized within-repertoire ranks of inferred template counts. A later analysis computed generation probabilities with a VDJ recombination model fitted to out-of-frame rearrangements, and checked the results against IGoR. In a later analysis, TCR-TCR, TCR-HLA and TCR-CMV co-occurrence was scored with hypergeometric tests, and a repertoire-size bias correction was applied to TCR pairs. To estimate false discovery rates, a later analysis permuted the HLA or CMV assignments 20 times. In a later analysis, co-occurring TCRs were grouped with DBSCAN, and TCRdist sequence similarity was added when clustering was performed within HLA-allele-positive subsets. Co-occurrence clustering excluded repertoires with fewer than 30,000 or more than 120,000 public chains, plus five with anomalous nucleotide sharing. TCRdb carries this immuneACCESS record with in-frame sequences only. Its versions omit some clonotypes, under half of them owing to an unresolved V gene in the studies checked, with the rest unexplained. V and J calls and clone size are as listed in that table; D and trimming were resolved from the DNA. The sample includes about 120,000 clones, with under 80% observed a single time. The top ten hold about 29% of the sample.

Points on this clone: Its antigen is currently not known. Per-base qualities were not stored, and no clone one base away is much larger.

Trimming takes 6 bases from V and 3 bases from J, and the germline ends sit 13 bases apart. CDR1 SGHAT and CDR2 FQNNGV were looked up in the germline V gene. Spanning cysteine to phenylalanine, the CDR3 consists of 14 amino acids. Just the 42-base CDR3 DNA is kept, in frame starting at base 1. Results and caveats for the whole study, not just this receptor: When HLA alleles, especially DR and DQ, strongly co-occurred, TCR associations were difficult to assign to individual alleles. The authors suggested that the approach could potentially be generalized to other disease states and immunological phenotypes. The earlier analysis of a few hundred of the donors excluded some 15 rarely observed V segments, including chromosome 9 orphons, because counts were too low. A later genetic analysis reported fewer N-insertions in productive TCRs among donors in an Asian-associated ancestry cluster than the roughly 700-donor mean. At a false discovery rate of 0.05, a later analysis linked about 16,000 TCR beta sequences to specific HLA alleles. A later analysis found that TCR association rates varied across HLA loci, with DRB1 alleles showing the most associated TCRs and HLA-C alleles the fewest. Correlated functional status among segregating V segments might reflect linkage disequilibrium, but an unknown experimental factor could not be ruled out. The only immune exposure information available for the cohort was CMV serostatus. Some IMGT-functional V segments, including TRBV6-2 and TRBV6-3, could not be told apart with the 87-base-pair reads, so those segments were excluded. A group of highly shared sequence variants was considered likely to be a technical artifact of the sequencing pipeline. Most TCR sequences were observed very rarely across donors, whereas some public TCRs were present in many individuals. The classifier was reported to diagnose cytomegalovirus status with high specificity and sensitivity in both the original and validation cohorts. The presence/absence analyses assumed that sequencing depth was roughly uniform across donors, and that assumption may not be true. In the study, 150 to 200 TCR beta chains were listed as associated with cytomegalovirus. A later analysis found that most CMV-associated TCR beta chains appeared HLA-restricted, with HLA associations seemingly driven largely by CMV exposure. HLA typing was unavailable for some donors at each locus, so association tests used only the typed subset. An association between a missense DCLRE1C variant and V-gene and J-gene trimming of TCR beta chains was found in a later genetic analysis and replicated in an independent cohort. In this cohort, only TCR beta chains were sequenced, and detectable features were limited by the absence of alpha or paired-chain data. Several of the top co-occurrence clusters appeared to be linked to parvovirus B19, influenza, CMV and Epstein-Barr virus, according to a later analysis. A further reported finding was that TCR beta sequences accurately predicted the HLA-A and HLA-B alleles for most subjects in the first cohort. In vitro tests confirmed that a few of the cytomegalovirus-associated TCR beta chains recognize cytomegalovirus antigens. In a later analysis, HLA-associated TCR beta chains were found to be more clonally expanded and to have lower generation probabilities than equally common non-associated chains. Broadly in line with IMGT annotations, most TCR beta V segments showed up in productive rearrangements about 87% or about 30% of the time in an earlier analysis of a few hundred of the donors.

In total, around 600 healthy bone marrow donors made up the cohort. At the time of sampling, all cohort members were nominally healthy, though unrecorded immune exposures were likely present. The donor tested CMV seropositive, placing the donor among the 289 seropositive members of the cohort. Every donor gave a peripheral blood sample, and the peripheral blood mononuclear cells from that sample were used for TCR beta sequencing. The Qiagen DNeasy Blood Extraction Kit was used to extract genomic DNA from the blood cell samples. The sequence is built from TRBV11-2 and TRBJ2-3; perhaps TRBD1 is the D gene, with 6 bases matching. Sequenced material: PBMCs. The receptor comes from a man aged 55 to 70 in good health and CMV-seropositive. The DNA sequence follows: TGTGCCAGCAGTCAGTGGGGGCCGACAGATACGCAGTATTTT. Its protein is CASSQWGPTDTQYF.